This is a list of T cell receptor beta chains from one sample in a study of T cells in Graves' hyperthyroidism and ophthalmopathy. MiXCR, applied by TCRdb to the multiplex PCR reads, yields one record per CDR3 protein. The sample carries around 520,000 distinct CDR3 sequences, around 24% recorded once. Sequences were obtained from blood. The receptor source for this set is a woman aged 30 to 39 with Graves' ophthalmopathy. Each CDR3 is given with its conserved first and last residue. D genes are given only for firm matches. Clone size is given for some rows only: seen once, a few or many times, or a class if the clone is expanded.

CASRQTGLKTEAFF | TGTGCCAGCAGGCAGACAGGGTTGAAGACTGAAGCTTTCTTT | TRBJ1-1 | TRBV6-2/TRBV6-3 | TRBD1 | -
CASRLTGLDYGYTF | TGTGCCAGCAGATTGACAGGGTTGGACTATGGCTACACCTTC | TRBJ1-2 | TRBV6-1 | TRBD1 | many
CASSYETGGITDTQYF | TGTGCCAGCAGTTACGAGACGGGGGGGATCACAGATACGCAGTATTTT | TRBJ2-3 | TRBV6-5 | TRBD2 | few
CSALRDTNQPQHF | TGCAGTGCCCTCCGGGACACCAATCAGCCCCAGCATTTT | TRBJ1-5 | TRBV20-1 | - | many
CASSQDGGGTRGYTF | TGTGCCAGCAGCCAAGATGGAGGGGGGACGCGCGGCTACACCTTC | TRBJ1-2 | TRBV3-2 | - | many
CASSSLRDRYGYTF | TGTGCCAGTAGCTCCCTTCGGGACCGCTATGGCTACACCTTC | TRBJ1-2 | TRBV19 | - | few
CASTPLGRGGTQYF | TGTGCCAGCACCCCTCTCGGCAGGGGCGGGACCCAGTACTTC | TRBJ2-5 | TRBV6-1 | - | -
CATSRPNQGPETQYF | TGTGCCACCAGCAGACCCAATCAGGGGCCGGAGACCCAGTACTTC | TRBJ2-5 | TRBV15 | - | once
CASTPMRLYGYTF | TGTGCCAGCACCCCTATGCGACTCTATGGTTACACCTTC | TRBJ1-2 | TRBV12-3/TRBV12-4 | - | -
CASSRGTLAGGLGELFF | TGTGCCAGCAGTAGGGGCACCCTAGCGGGGGGGCTCGGGGAGCTGTTTTTT | TRBJ2-2 | TRBV6-1 | TRBD2 | few
CASSPPTGGLNTEAFF | TGTGCCAGCAGCCCACCGACAGGGGGGTTGAACACTGAAGCTTTCTTT | TRBJ1-1 | TRBV7-8 | TRBD1 | few
CASSEGAEAFF | TGTGCCAGCAGTGAAGGGGCTGAAGCTTTCTTT | TRBJ1-1 | TRBV6-1 | - | few
CASKPSGVRTEAFF | TGCGCCAGCAAACCATCCGGGGTTCGCACTGAAGCTTTCTTT | TRBJ1-1 | TRBV5-1 | - | many
CASMRDRGRDTQYF | TGTGCCAGCATGCGCGACAGGGGTAGGGATACGCAGTATTTT | TRBJ2-3 | TRBV2 | TRBD1 | -
CAISYTGGANTGELFF | TGTGCCATCAGTTATACAGGGGGCGCGAACACCGGGGAGCTGTTTTTT | TRBJ2-2 | TRBV10-3 | TRBD1 | -
CASSFRGVSNGYTF | TGTGCCAGCAGCTTCAGAGGGGTTTCCAATGGCTACACCTTC | TRBJ1-2 | TRBV13 | - | many
CAIFSGFGNTIYF | TGTGCCATCTTCTCCGGGTTCGGAAACACCATATATTTT | TRBJ1-3 | TRBV2 | - | many
CASSSGLGGELFF | TGTGCCAGCAGTTCTGGGCTCGGGGGGGAGCTGTTTTTT | TRBJ2-2 | TRBV28 | - | -
CSVVQLDVGPNTEAFF | TGCAGCGTTGTCCAACTCGACGTAGGTCCGAACACTGAAGCTTTCTTT | TRBJ1-1 | TRBV29-1 | - | many
CASSDTWAGNTIYF | TGTGCCAGCAGTGATACCTGGGCTGGAAACACCATATATTTT | TRBJ1-3 | TRBV6-1 | - | -
CASSWGQGALYGYTF | TGCGCCAGCAGCTGGGGACAGGGGGCCTTGTATGGCTACACCTTC | TRBJ1-2 | TRBV5-1 | TRBD1 | -
CASTSGQLDTEAFF | TGTGCCAGCACCTCGGGACAGCTTGACACTGAAGCTTTCTTT | TRBJ1-1 | TRBV6-1 | TRBD1 | many
CASSPGPSNQPQHF | TGTGCCAGCAGCCCAGGACCGAGCAATCAGCCCCAGCATTTT | TRBJ1-5 | TRBV3-1 | - | many
CASSQAGGSYEQYF | TGCGCCAGCAGCCAAGCGGGGGGATCCTACGAGCAGTACTTC | TRBJ2-7 | TRBV4-1 | TRBD2 | many
CSARDARAGYMNTEAFF | TGCAGTGCTAGAGATGCGAGAGCTGGGTACATGAACACTGAAGCTTTCTTT | TRBJ1-1 | TRBV20-1 | - | -
CASSLASRTGTEAFF | TGCGCCAGCAGCTTGGCCTCCCGGACCGGCACTGAAGCTTTCTTT | TRBJ1-1 | TRBV5-1 | - | many
CASSPSGQGHNYGYTF | TGTGCCAGCAGCCCCAGCGGACAGGGGCATAACTATGGCTACACCTTC | TRBJ1-2 | TRBV6-1 | TRBD1 | -
CASSHMSSGNTIYF | TGTGCCAGCAGCCACATGTCCTCTGGAAACACCATATATTTT | TRBJ1-3 | TRBV3-1 | - | many
CASSLVTENYGYTF | TGTGCCAGCAGCTTAGTTACAGAAAACTATGGCTACACCTTC | TRBJ1-2 | TRBV7-8 | - | many
CSVEGLASAGANVLTF | TGCAGCGTTGAAGGACTAGCTTCCGCTGGGGCCAACGTCCTGACTTTC | TRBJ2-6 | TRBV29-1 | TRBD2 | many
CASSRVYQETQYF | TGTGCCAGCAGCCGCGTATACCAAGAGACCCAGTACTTC | TRBJ2-5 | TRBV7-3 | - | many
CASGNNQPQHF | TGTGCCAGCGGCAACAATCAGCCCCAGCATTTT | TRBJ1-5 | TRBV12-3/TRBV12-4 | - | -
CAWSRPFYEQYF | TGTGCCTGGAGTAGGCCGTTTTACGAGCAGTACTTC | TRBJ2-7 | TRBV30 | - | many
CASSELGARIYGYTF | TGTGCCAGCAGTGAGCTTGGGGCCCGAATTTATGGCTACACCTTC | TRBJ1-2 | TRBV6-1 | - | many
CASSIQGETQYF | TGTGCCAGTAGTATCCAGGGGGAGACCCAGTACTTC | TRBJ2-5 | TRBV19 | - | many
CASSLLTHYYEQYF | TGTGCCAGCAGTTTACTAACCCACTACTACGAGCAGTACTTC | TRBJ2-7 | TRBV28 | - | many
CASSLGGSDTQYF | TGTGCCAGCAGCCTAGGGGGTTCAGATACGCAGTATTTT | TRBJ2-3 | TRBV3-1 | - | few
CASSSDTGDKNIQYF | TGCGCCAGCAGCTCGGATACAGGGGACAAAAACATTCAGTACTTC | TRBJ2-4 | TRBV5-1 | TRBD1 | -
CASSQEGLIENTIYF | TGTGCCAGCAGCCAAGAAGGGTTGATCGAAAACACCATATATTTT | TRBJ1-3 | TRBV14 | - | few
CASSSGRLGGTEAFF | TGTGCCAGCAGCTCGGGACGGTTGGGGGGAACTGAAGCTTTCTTT | TRBJ1-1 | TRBV11-2 | - | once
CASRSNNVLTF | TGTGCCAGCAGATCCAACAACGTCCTGACTTTC | TRBJ2-6 | TRBV27 | - | -
CASSRGRELFF | TGTGCCAGCAGTCGGGGTAGGGAGCTGTTTTTT | TRBJ2-2 | TRBV6-2/TRBV6-3 | - | many
CASRDGHNIKYF | TGTGCCAGCCGGGACGGACATAACATTAAGTACTTC | TRBJ2-4 | TRBV7-9 | - | few
CASSYRAGELFF | TGTGCCAGCAGCTACAGGGCCGGGGAGCTGTTTTTT | TRBJ2-2 | TRBV6-5 | - | -
CASSLVEGGDYGYTF | TGTGCCAGCAGCTTAGTGGAAGGGGGGGACTATGGCTACACCTTC | TRBJ1-2 | TRBV11-3 | - | many
CAGRTGTGSWEQFF | TGTGCCGGGAGAACCGGGACAGGCTCATGGGAGCAGTTCTTC | TRBJ2-1 | TRBV2 | TRBD1 | few
CASTRFNPGNTEAFF | TGTGCCAGCACCCGCTTCAATCCTGGGAACACTGAAGCTTTCTTT | TRBJ1-1 | TRBV6-1 | - | -
CASSSRDFPHEQYF | TGTGCCAGCAGTTCACGGGACTTTCCCCACGAGCAGTACTTC | TRBJ2-7 | TRBV28 | - | many
CASSPPTGYSYGYTF | TGTGCCAGCTCACCACCAACAGGGTATAGCTATGGCTACACCTTC | TRBJ1-2 | TRBV18 | - | few
CASTPDGRYGYTF | TGTGCCAGCACCCCGGACGGACGGTATGGCTACACCTTC | TRBJ1-2 | TRBV12-3/TRBV12-4 | - | -
CASSIRVLEETQYF | TGTGCCAGCAGCATCAGGGTCCTTGAAGAGACCCAGTACTTC | TRBJ2-5 | TRBV7-8 | - | -
CSAPSLFGEGQPQHF | TGCAGTGCGCCGTCCCTGTTCGGGGAGGGACAGCCCCAGCATTTT | TRBJ1-5 | TRBV20-1 | - | few
CASSAPLQETQYF | TGTGCCAGCAGCGCGCCCCTACAAGAGACCCAGTACTTC | TRBJ2-5 | TRBV7-9 | - | -
CASSSGTLVYEQYF | TGTGCCAGCAGCTCCGGGACCCTTGTTTACGAGCAGTACTTC | TRBJ2-7 | TRBV7-2 | - | many
CASSEANPGELFF | TGTGCCAGCAGTGAAGCTAATCCCGGGGAGCTGTTTTTT | TRBJ2-2 | TRBV6-1 | - | many
CSARAGKEGSPLHF | TGCAGTGCTAGAGCAGGGAAGGAAGGTTCACCCCTCCACTTT | TRBJ1-6 | TRBV20-1 | - | -
CSATTSGGAPYEQYF | TGCAGTGCAACAACTAGCGGGGGAGCCCCCTACGAGCAGTACTTC | TRBJ2-7 | TRBV20-1 | TRBD2 | -
CASRTRPGTEAFF | TGTGCCAGTAGAACACGCCCGGGAACTGAAGCTTTCTTT | TRBJ1-1 | TRBV19 | - | many
CASSFGRGTYGYTF | TGTGCCAGCAGTTTCGGTAGGGGCACCTATGGCTACACCTTC | TRBJ1-2 | TRBV11-3 | - | -
CASSLGQVNQPQHF | TGTGCCAGCAGCTTAGGACAGGTAAATCAGCCCCAGCATTTT | TRBJ1-5 | TRBV7-2 | - | many